Below, one TCR beta chain is given with its context. The antigen remains unidentified. An end of the junction differs from the germline gene, which may be a read error. The data stem from a study of Graves' ophthalmopathy and Graves' hyperthyroidism. Overall study findings and caveats: Blood also harbored most expanded thyroid clonotypes above 0.001 frequency.

Germline V gives CDR1 MDHEN, CDR2 SYDVKM. The CDR3 extends over 13 amino acids. RNA transcripts were the source from which TCR beta CDR3 regions were amplified. First-round RT-PCR used HTBI primers; second-round multiplex PCR followed. Using its own MiXCR run on the multiplex PCR reads, TCRdb lists one record per CDR3 protein. The profile shows 170,000 or so distinct CDR3 sequences, around 39% of them singletons. The chain employs TRBV28 and TRBJ2-7; the D gene is possibly TRBD1 (6 bases). The sequence was obtained from a man aged 30-40 years with Graves' ophthalmopathy. The sample taken for sequencing was peripheral blood. DNA of the CDR3: TGTGCCAGCAGTCCTACCGGGACAAGGGCCTTACCCTTC. Protein: CASSPTGTRALPF. The full variable domain, with the rest looked up from reference TRBV28 and TRBJ2-7, is DVKVTQSSRYLVKRTGEKVFLECVQDMDHENMFWYRQDPGLGLRLIYFSYDVKMKEKGDIPEGYSVSREKKERFSLILESASTNQTSMYLCASSPTGTRALPFGPGTRLTVT.